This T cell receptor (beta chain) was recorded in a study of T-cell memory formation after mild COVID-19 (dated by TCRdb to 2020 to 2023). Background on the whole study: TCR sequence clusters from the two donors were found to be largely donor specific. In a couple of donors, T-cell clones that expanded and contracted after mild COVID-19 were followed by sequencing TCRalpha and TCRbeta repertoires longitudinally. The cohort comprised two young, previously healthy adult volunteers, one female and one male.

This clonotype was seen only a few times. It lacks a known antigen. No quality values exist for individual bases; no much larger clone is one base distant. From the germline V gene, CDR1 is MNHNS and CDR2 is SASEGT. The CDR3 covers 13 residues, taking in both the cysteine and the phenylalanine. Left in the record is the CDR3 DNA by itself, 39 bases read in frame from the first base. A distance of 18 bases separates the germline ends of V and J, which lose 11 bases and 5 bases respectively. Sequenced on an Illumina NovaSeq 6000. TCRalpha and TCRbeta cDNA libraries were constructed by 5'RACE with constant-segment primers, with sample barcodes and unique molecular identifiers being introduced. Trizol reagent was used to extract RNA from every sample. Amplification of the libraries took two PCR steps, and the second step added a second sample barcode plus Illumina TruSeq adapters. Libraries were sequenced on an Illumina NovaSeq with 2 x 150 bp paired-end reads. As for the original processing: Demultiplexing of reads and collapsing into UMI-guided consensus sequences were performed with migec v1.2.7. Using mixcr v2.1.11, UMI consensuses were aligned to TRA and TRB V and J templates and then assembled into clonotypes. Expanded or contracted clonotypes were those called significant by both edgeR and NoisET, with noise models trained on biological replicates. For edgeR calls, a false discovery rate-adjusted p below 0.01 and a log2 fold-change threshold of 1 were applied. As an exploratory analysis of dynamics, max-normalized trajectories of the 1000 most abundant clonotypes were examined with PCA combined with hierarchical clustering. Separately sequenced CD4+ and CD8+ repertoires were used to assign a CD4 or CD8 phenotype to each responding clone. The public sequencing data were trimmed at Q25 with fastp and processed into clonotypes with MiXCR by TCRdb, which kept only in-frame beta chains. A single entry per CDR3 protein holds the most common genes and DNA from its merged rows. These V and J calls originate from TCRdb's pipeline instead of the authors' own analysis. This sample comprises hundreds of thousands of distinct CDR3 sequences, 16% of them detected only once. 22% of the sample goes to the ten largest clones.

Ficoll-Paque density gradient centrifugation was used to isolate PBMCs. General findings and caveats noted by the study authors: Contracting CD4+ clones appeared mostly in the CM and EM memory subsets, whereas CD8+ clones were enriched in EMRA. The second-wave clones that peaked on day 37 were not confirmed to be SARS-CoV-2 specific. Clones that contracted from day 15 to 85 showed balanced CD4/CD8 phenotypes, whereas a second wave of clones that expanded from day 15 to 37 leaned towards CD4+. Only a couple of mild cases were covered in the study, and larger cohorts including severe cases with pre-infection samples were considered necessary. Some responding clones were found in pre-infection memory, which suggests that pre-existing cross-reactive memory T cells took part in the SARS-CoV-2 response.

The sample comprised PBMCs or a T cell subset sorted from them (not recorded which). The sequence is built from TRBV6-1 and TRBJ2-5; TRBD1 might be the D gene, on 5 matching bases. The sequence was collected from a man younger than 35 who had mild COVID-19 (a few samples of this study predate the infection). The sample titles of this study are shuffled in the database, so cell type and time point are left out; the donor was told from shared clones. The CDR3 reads CAGASYGWETQYF. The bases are TGTGCCGGGGCCTCATATGGCTGGGAGACCCAGTACTTC.